This T cell receptor beta chain was observed in a study of beta chain features in type 1 diabetes. Sort purity for all populations was recorded as exceeding 98%. The length of the CDR3 is 15 residues. Germline V gene lookup returns CDR1 ENHRY and CDR2 SYGVKD. Losses at the gene ends were 6 bases for V and 2 bases for J; bases not matched to a gene: 7. Regarding the study as a whole: Moderate but significant shortening of TCRB CDR3s was recorded in all four CD4+ subsets from Type 1 diabetes patients.

TCRB transcripts that were expressed got sequenced, as all of the isolated RNA had been reverse transcribed. Produced via immunoSEQ multiplex PCR; TCRdb's table is partial and in-frame only. The profile shows under 250,000 clones, around an eighth of them singletons. Concerning this clone: As yet, its antigen is unknown.

Sequencing was done on a sample of naive CD4+ T cells from blood. The rearrangement uses TRBV10-3 and TRBJ2-7; 10 bases map to TRBD2. The clonotype originates from a woman between 40 and 50 years old in good health. This CDR3 reads CAIRGGSGGPYEQYF. In DNA form, the CDR3 reads TGTGCCATCAGGGGTGGTAGCGGGGGGCCCTACGAGCAGTACTTC.